This T cell receptor beta chain comes out of a study of blood T cell repertoires in COVID-19. Clones were read by immunoSEQ multiplex PCR, and TCRdb kept only the in-frame ones, dropping some. The repertoire holds about 210,000 clones, with over 75% as singletons. Germline CDR1 reads SNHLY; CDR2 reads FYNNEI. The CDR3 extends over 16 amino acids. Trimming cost V 4 bases and J 2 bases; bases outside gene matches: 2. This clonotype was sampled from a man aged 35 to 55 who had recovered from COVID-19. The chain has TRBV2 and TRBJ2-5; 15 positions agree with TRBD2. Input material: PBMCs or T cells enriched from blood (not recorded which). The CDR3 region has the DNA TGTGCCAGCAGTGGAGGGACTAGCGGGGGGCAAGAGACCCAGTACTTC. It encodes CASSGGTSGGQETQYF.